This entry describes one T cell receptor (beta chain). Following a re-call of the 5' RACE reads, TCRdb has one entry per CDR3 protein and lacks DNA. This sample's clone table lists over 200,000 distinct CDR3 sequences. The sample belongs to a study of monozygotic twins with inflammatory bowel disease. This CDR3 has 11 residues. Germline values: CDR1 DFQATT, CDR2 SNEGSKA (reference sequence). The sequence came from a human donor with ulcerative colitis or Crohn's disease, or a healthy co-twin of an affected twin (not recorded which). The V and J genes are TRBV20-1 and TRBJ1-1; the D gene TCRdb calls, TRBD1, cannot be checked with no DNA. Sequencing was carried out using blood. This chain's CDR3 is CSAATGLGAFF.